This TCR beta chain was identified during a study of CD8+ T cells in alopecia areata. Whole-study findings and limits: A great number of expanded lesional clones endured in scalp and blood during tofacitinib.

The treatment was: oral pan-JAK inhibitor, 5-10 mg twice daily. The CDR3 has 14 amino acids. Trimming cost V 4 bases and J 7 bases; bases outside gene matches: 10. The germline V gene encodes CDR1 MNHEY and CDR2 SVGAGI. Worth noting for this clone: Its antigen is unknown.

cDNA reverse transcribed from extracted RNA served as the sequencing template. Only in-frame clones appear in the TCRdb table, and some are missing; sequencing was by immunoSEQ multiplex PCR. This table holds roughly 200,000 clones, about 60% found once. The chain combines TRBV6-5 with TRBJ2-7; 7 bases line up with TRBD2. This clonotype originated in a human donor with alopecia areata. The sample here was CD4+ T cells sorted from blood, taken at week 4, from a patient treated with tofacitinib. CDR3 DNA: TGTGCCAGCAGTTCGAGCGTAGCGGGTGGGGAGCAGTACTTC. It codes for CASSSSVAGGEQYF.